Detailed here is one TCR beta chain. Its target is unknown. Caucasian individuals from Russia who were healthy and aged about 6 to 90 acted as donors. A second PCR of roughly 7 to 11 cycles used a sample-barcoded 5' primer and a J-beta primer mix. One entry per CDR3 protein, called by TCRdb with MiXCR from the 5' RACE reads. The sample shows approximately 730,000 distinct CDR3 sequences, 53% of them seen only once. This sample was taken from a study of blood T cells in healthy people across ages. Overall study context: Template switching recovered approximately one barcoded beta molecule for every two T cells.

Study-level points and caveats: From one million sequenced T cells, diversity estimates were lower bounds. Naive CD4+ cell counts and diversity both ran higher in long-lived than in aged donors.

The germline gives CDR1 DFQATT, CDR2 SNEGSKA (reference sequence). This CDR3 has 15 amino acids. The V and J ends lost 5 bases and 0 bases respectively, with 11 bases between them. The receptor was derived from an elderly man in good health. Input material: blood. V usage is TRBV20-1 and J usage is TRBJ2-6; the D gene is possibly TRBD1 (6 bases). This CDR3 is CSAAGDFSGANVLTF. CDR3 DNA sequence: TGCAGTGCTGCAGGGGATTTCTCTGGGGCCAACGTCCTGACTTTC.